This section outlines one TCR beta chain sequence together with its context. What it binds is unknown. Here immunoSEQ multiplex PCR was the method, and the copy in TCRdb shows in-frame clones only, minus some. The repertoire consists of some 33,000 clones, with 79% occurring once and the leading ten covering about 10%. As for time point: week 35, safety follow-up. All doses held 300 ug of mutant IDH1 20-mer peptide, with topical imiquimod. The data belong to a study of a mutant IDH1 vaccine in newly diagnosed glioma. Whole-study context: An approximately 62% male, 37.5% female split and a mean age of about 40 years characterized treated patients. Standard pretreatment was either radiotherapy, temozolomide, or, for most, radiochemotherapy with temozolomide.

Germline V CDR1 and CDR2: SNHLY, FYNNEI. CDR3 length equals 17 residues. The V gene end was trimmed by 6 bases and the J gene end by 6 bases; junction bases not matched to a gene: 14. Study-wide findings and caveats: Altogether, around 95% of patients exhibited vaccine-induced immune responses. No link was apparently found between pseudoprogression and changes in top peripheral T cell clonotypes.

The genes are TRBV2 and TRBJ2-2, with 9 positions matching TRBD2. The sample in question was PBMCs, obtained from a glioma patient whose treatment included an IDH1 peptide vaccine. The sequence derives from a young woman with glioma. Some clones in this sample may be carry-over from other donors' samples. This chain's CDR3 is CASRNGTSWLGPGELFF. For the CDR3, the DNA is TGTGCCAGCAGGAACGGGACTAGCTGGTTGGGGCCCGGGGAGCTGTTTTTT.